These 17 T cell receptor beta chains share one sample of origin, sequenced in a study of technical replicates of blood from a few donors. The table came from immunoSEQ multiplex PCR; TCRdb's copy has only in-frame clones and leaves some out. Here the sample spans 44,000 or so clones, approximately 90% being singletons. Input material: PBMCs. These receptors came from a human donor in good health. Some clones in this sample may be carry-over from other donors' samples.

In its sample, this clone was seen once. The chain has TRBV5-1 and TRBJ2-4; 7 bases match TRBD1. V trimming: 4 bases; J trimming: 6 bases; junction bases outside the gene matches: 13. This CDR3 is built from 16 residues. Germline CDR1 and CDR2: SGHRS and YFSETQ. The chain's CDR3 is CASSEGWPDRTNIQYF. CDR3 nucleotide sequence: TGCGCCAGCAGCGAGGGCTGGCCGGACAGGACAAACATTCAGTACTTC.

The CDR3 sequence is CSVVGRGQNYGYTF. CDR3 coding DNA: TGCAGCGTTGTGGGCAGGGGGCAGAACTATGGCTACACCTTC. The V and J genes are TRBV29-1 and TRBJ1-2; 8 positions agree with TRBD1. Germline V lookup: CDR1 SQVTM, CDR2 ANQGSEA. The CDR3 contains 14 residues. V was clipped by 4 bases and J by 2 bases; unmatched bases: 6.

The genes are TRBV2 and TRBJ1-1; 7 bases line up with TRBD1. After removal of 3 bases from V and 1 base from J, the junction contained 11 bases not matched to a gene. The CDR3 extends over 17 amino acids. Per germline, CDR1 SNHLY and CDR2 FYNNEI. The CDR3 DNA reads TGTGCCAGCAGTGAGGGCCTCAGGGGGTTCGGGAACACTGAAGCTTTCTTT. It is translated as CASSEGLRGFGNTEAFF.

V is TRBV2 and J is TRBJ2-7, with D tentatively TRBD1 (6 bases). V dropped 4 bases and J dropped 3 bases, with 7 bases sitting between them. Germline V gene sequence: CDR1 SNHLY, CDR2 FYNNEI. The CDR3 has 12 residues. CDR3 bases: TGTGCCAGCAGTGTACAGGGCTACGAGCAGTACTTC. This encodes CASSVQGYEQYF.

This clone was recorded only once. The chain carries TRBV7-3 and TRBJ1-1, with 9 bases lining up with TRBD1. The CDR3 is 13 amino acids. The V and J ends lost 4 bases and 11 bases, in that order; junction bases with no gene match: 8. CDR1 SGHTA and CDR2 FQGTGA come from the germline V gene. The CDR3 sequence is CASSSTGGLWAFF. The CDR3 DNA reads TGTGCCAGCAGCTCCACAGGGGGCCTTTGGGCTTTCTTT.

The chain is built from TRBV7-9 and TRBJ1-1, with D tentatively TRBD1 (6 bases). V was cut by 4 bases and J by 0 bases, with 9 bases left in between. There are 14 residues in the CDR3. Germline assignment: CDR1 SEHNR and CDR2 FQNEAQ (reference sequence). CDR3: CASSYRDMNTEAFF. The CDR3 region has the DNA TGTGCCAGCAGCTACAGGGACATGAACACTGAAGCTTTCTTT.

This chain joins TRBV11-2 and TRBJ2-3, with D tentatively TRBD2 (6 bases). This CDR3 has 16 residues. The germline V gene has CDR1 SGHAT and CDR2 FQNNGV. Trimming left V 1 base short and J 4 bases short, with 15 bases between. The CDR3 coding sequence is TGTGCCAGCAGCTTAGCAGTCCGGGAGCGGGCAGATACGCAGTATTTT. It yields the protein CASSLAVRERADTQYF.

The chain joins TRBV27 to TRBJ2-7; no clear D. The V end was cut by 1 base, the J end by 3 bases, with 7 bases between. The CDR3 is 13 residues long. CDR1 is MNHEY and CDR2 is SMNVEV in the germline V gene (reference sequence). Written as DNA, the CDR3 is TGTGCCAGCAGTTTATTATACGGCTACGAGCAGTACTTC. It codes for CASSLLYGYEQYF.

The chain combines TRBV5-6 with TRBJ1-6; possible D gene TRBD1, 6 bases. The V and J ends lost 3 bases and 6 bases respectively, with 10 bases between them. Germline CDR1 SGHDT, CDR2 YYEEEE. The CDR3 is made up of 14 amino acids. In nucleotides, the CDR3 is TGTGCCAGCAGCTATGACAGGTCTAATTCACCCCTCCACTTT. This gives the protein CASSYDRSNSPLHF. The whole variable domain, remainder taken from reference TRBV5-6 and TRBJ1-6, is DAGVTQSPTHLIKTRGQQVTLRCSPKSGHDTVSWYQQALGQGPQFIFQYYEEEERQRGNFPDRFSGHQFPNYSSELNVNALLLGDSALYLCASSYDRSNSPLHFGNGTRLTVT.

V and J are TRBV5-4 and TRBJ2-7; 14 bases map to TRBD2. The ends lost 5 bases at V and 8 bases at J; junction bases unmatched: 15. CDR3 length: 17 residues. Germline CDR1 reads SGHNT; CDR2 reads YYREEE (reference sequence). In nucleotides, the CDR3 is TGTGCCAGCAGAACTGGGACTAGCGGGGGTCCCGAGGCCCAGCAGTACTTC. As protein: CASRTGTSGGPEAQQYF.

This chain joins TRBV21-1 and TRBJ2-3; no DNA check was done on the table's D call, TRBD1. TRBV21-1 is labeled a pseudogene. This CDR3 contains 15 residues. The DNA for the CDR3 is TGTGCCAGCTATAGGGGAAGACCTAGCACAGATACGCAGTATTTT. It specifies CASYRGRPSTDTQYF.

The CDR3 DNA is TGTGCCAGCAGCCACGACAGGGGAGATACGCAGTATTTT. Protein: CASSHDRGDTQYF. This chain links TRBV7-3 with TRBJ2-3; 8 bases align to TRBD1. V was pared by 5 bases and J by 5 bases, with 3 bases of the junction left unmatched. CDR3 length: 13 amino acids. Germline V gene sequence: CDR1 SGHTA, CDR2 FQGTGA.

This rearrangement joins TRBV25-1 to TRBJ1-1, with TRBD1 identical over 9 bases. The CDR3 loop spans 16 amino acids. Trimming removed 1 base from V and 5 bases from J; junction bases left unmatched: 8. From germline, CDR1 is MGHDK and CDR2 SYGVNS. DNA of the CDR3: TGTGCCAGCAGTGAATCCTCGGGACAGGGAGTGACTGAAGCTTTCTTT. It codes for CASSESSGQGVTEAFF.

The V gene is TRBV7-2, the J gene TRBJ2-3; D is possibly TRBD2 (5 bases). This CDR3 has 13 amino acids. The germline V and J ends were trimmed by 8 bases and 4 bases, with 13 bases remaining between them. Per the germline V gene, CDR1 is SGHTA and CDR2 is FQGNSA. The CDR3 DNA reads as TGTGCCAGCGAATTAGCCGGGGCAGATACGCAGTATTTT. Its translation: CASELAGADTQYF.

This clone was seen a single time. The rearrangement joins TRBV5-1 to TRBJ2-1; TRBD2 agrees at 8 bases. The V and J ends lost 4 bases and 4 bases, in that order; junction bases with no gene match: 4. The CDR3 totals 14 residues. From germline, CDR1 is SGHRS and CDR2 YFSETQ. The CDR3 DNA reads TGCGCCAGCAGCCACAGCGGGGGATACAATGAGCAGTTCTTC. It codes for CASSHSGGYNEQFF.

The rearrangement uses TRBV4-1 and TRBJ2-1, with 9 bases fitting TRBD2. V shed 4 bases and J 10 bases; nucleotides not matched to a gene: 17. The CDR3 spans 17 residues. The V gene's germline CDR1 is MGHRA and CDR2 YSYEKL. The DNA of the CDR3 is TGCGCCAGCAGCCGACTCCTCGGCGTAGCGGGGGAGAAAGAGCAGTTCTTC. Its translation is CASSRLLGVAGEKEQFF.

This clone has only one observation. This chain uses TRBV18 with TRBJ1-4; 8 bases agree with TRBD1. The CDR3 loop spans 15 amino acids. Trimming at V came to 4 bases and at J to 4 bases, leaving 5 bases not matched to a gene. Germline V CDR1 and CDR2: KGHSH, LQKENI. The CDR3 sequence: CASSRGQGHNEKLFF. In DNA, the CDR3 is TGTGCCAGCTCACGAGGACAGGGCCATAATGAAAAACTGTTTTTT.